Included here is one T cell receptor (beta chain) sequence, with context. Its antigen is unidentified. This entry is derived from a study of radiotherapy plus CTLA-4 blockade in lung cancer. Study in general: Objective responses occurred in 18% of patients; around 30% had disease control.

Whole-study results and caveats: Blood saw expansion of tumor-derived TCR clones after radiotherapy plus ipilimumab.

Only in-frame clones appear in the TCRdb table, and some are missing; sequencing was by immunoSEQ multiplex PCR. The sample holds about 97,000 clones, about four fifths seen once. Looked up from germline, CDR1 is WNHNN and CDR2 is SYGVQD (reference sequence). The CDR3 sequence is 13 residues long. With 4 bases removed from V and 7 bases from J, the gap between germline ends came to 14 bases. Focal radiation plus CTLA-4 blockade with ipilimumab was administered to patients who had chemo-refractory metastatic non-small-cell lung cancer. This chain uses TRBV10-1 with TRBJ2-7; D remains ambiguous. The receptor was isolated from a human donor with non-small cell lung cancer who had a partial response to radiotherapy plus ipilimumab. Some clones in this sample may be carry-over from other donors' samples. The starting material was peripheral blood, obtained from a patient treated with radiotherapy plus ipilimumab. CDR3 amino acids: CASSASRLGEQYF. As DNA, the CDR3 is TGCGCCAGCAGTGCCTCTAGGCTCGGGGAGCAGTACTTC.